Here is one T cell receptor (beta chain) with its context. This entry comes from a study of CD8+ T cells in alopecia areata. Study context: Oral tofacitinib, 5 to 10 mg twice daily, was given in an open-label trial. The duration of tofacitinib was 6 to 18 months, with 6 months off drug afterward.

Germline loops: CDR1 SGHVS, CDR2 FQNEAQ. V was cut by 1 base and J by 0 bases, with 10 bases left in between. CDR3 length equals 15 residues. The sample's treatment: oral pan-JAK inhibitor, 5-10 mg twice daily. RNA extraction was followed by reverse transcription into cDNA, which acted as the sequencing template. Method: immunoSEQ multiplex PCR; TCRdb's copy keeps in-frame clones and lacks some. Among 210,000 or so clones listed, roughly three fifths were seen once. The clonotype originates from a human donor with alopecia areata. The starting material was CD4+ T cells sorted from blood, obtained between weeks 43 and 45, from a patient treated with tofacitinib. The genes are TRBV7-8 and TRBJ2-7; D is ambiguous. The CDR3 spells CASSLEARSSYEQYF. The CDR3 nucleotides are TGTGCCAGCAGCTTAGAAGCGCGGAGCTCCTACGAGCAGTACTTC.